Presented here are 28 T cell receptor beta chains from one specimen sequenced in a study of CD4 and CD8 cells across lung adenocarcinoma regions. TCRdb redid the calling of the PCR reads with MiXCR, one entry per CDR3 protein. This table has thousands of distinct CDR3 sequences, about 48% appearing once. Sequenced material: CD8+ T cells from the center of a lung tumor. These receptor sequences come from a male donor with lung adenocarcinoma. The CD4 and CD8 labels of this study may be unreliable.

This clonotype occurred a few times. The chain employs TRBV6-9 and TRBJ2-5; unclear D gene. From germline, CDR1 is MNHGY and CDR2 SVAAGI. The CDR3 consists of 16 residues. The germline V and J ends were trimmed by 4 bases and 11 bases, with 26 bases remaining between them. The CDR3 DNA reads TGTGCCAGCAGTTTTTTCTTTTCGAACGGCCTTGGTGGGCAGTACTTC. Amino acid sequence: CASSFFFSNGLGGQYF.

This clonotype was counted many times. V is TRBV6-2 or TRBV6-3 and J is TRBJ2-5; maybe TRBD2 (5 bases). The tail of the sequence fits TRBJ2-7 better, so the J call may be wrong. The CDR3 runs 13 residues. The germline V gene encodes CDR1 MNHEY and CDR2 SVGEGT. In nucleotides, the CDR3 is TGTGCCAGCAGCGTGTTCAGCGGATTCGAGCAGTACTTC. Its protein product is CASSVFSGFEQYF.

The table lists this clonotype with a few counts. The chain is built from TRBV6-1 and TRBJ2-5; D is unresolved. The V and J ends lost 0 bases and 7 bases respectively, with 9 bases between them. This CDR3 region has 13 residues. The germline V gene encodes CDR1 MNHNS and CDR2 SASEGT. Here the CDR3 reads CASSEAREATQYF. CDR3 DNA: TGTGCCAGCAGTGAAGCGCGAGAGGCGACCCAGTACTTC.

The J gene is TRBJ2-5, the V gene TRBV6-1; 8 nucleotides line up with TRBD2. This CDR3 has 14 residues. Germline CDR1 and CDR2: MNHNS and SASEGT. The CDR3 is CAGSGGRDQETQYF. The CDR3 region has the DNA TGTGCGGGGAGCGGGGGCCGTGACCAAGAGACCCAGTACTTC.

V and J are TRBV6-1 and TRBJ2-1, with D perhaps TRBD2 (6 bases). The V gene lost 8 bases and the J gene lost 8 bases, with 16 bases spanning the gap. From germline, CDR1 is MNHNS and CDR2 SASEGT. CDR3 length: 13 residues. In DNA form, the CDR3 reads TGTGCCAGCGGGCACGGCGGGACCTATGAGCAGTTCTTC. It yields the protein CASGHGGTYEQFF.

This clonotype was seen at least ten times. The rearrangement joins TRBV7-8 to TRBJ2-5; TRBD1 agrees at 8 bases. The DNA end lines up better with TRBJ2-7; the J call may be wrong. The CDR3 spans 14 residues. The germline V gene has CDR1 SGHVS and CDR2 FQNEAQ. The CDR3 sequence is CASSLNTGGREQYF. The CDR3 DNA sequence: TGTGCCAGCAGCCTCAACACAGGGGGACGCGAGCAGTACTTC.

The chain combines TRBV27 with TRBJ2-2, with D unresolved. CDR1 is MNHEY, CDR2 SMNVEV, per germline (reference sequence). CDR3 size: 13 residues. Between the trimmed V and J ends, which lost 5 bases and 1 base, there was a span of 5 bases. CDR3 DNA: TGTGCCAGCAGTCACAGGAACACCGGGGAGCTGTTTTTT. This encodes CASSHRNTGELFF.

V usage is TRBV18 and J usage is TRBJ2-1; tentatively, D is TRBD2 (5 bases). Germline V gives CDR1 KGHSH, CDR2 LQKENI. The CDR3 spans 15 residues. Trimming took 2 bases from V and 4 from J, leaving 12 bases between them. The CDR3 reads CASSPGSGNYNEQFF. In DNA, the CDR3 is TGTGCCAGCTCACCAGGGAGCGGTAATTACAATGAGCAGTTCTTC.

The chain combines TRBV5-1 with TRBJ2-4; D uncertain. The CDR3 length is 16 residues. V shed 4 bases and J shed 0 bases, with 14 bases lying between them. Germline V CDR1 and CDR2: SGHRS, YFSETQ. CDR3 coding DNA: TGCGCCAGCAGCACCGACCGAACCTTAGCCAAAAACATTCAGTACTTC. It yields the protein CASSTDRTLAKNIQYF.

The sample holds a few counts of this clonotype. The rearrangement links TRBV5-1 to TRBJ2-5; a possible D gene is TRBD1 (6 bases). CDR3 length equals 15 residues. The germline V gene has CDR1 SGHRS and CDR2 YFSETQ. The V gene lost 0 bases and the J gene lost 4 bases, with 13 bases spanning the gap. The CDR3 reads CASSLGTDRSETQYF. CDR3 coding DNA: TGCGCCAGCAGCTTGGGGACAGATCGGTCAGAGACCCAGTACTTC.

The chain is built from TRBV4-1 and TRBJ2-5; a weak D match, TRBD2 (7 bases). The CDR3 runs 19 residues. The V gene's germline CDR1 is MGHRA and CDR2 YSYEKL. The V and J ends lost 1 base and 11 bases respectively, with 32 bases between them. The CDR3: CASSQVGGGGGRDKDTQYF. Here the CDR3 DNA reads TGCGCCAGCAGCCAAGTAGGGGGGGGGGGGGGCCGTGACAAAGACACTCAGTACTTC.

The chain has TRBV3-1 and TRBJ2-1, with 8 bases aligning to TRBD1. After removal of 4 bases from V and 6 bases from J, the junction contained 17 bases not matched to a gene. CDR3 length: 18 residues. The V gene's germline CDR1 is LGHDT and CDR2 YNNKEL (reference sequence). The CDR3 nucleotides read TGTGCCAGCAGCCGCACCGGGACAGGTCCTTTTGGGCCCAATGAGCAGTTCTTC. This sequence encodes CASSRTGTGPFGPNEQFF.

The rearrangement joins TRBV20-1 to TRBJ1-5; D possibly corresponds to TRBD1 (6 bases). From germline, CDR1 is DFQATT and CDR2 SNEGSKA (reference sequence). Trimming cost V 6 bases and J 7 bases, with 16 bases left between them. This CDR3 has 13 amino acids. CDR3 sequence (DNA): TGCAGTGCAAGCGGGGGCACGAGGCAGCCCCAGCATTTT. It codes for CSASGGTRQPQHF.

At least ten counts were recorded for this clonotype. This sequence joins TRBV6-2 or TRBV6-3 and TRBJ2-3; 11 bases fit TRBD2. V dropped 0 bases and J dropped 4; count of bases not matched to a gene: 12. This CDR3 is 19 amino acids long. Germline lookup yields CDR1 MNHEY and CDR2 SVGEGT. CDR3 nucleotide sequence: TGTGCCAGCAGTTACTCGGGTAGCGGGGGGGCCGGTCTCCCAGATACGCAGTATTTT. Protein: CASSYSGSGGAGLPDTQYF.

In nucleotides, the CDR3 is TGTGCCAGCAGCCAAGATCGACAGAACACCGGGGAGCTGTTTTTT. Translated: CASSQDRQNTGELFF. V gene TRBV4-2 combines with J gene TRBJ2-2, with D unclear. CDR3 size: 15 residues. Trimming took off 0 bases at V and 1 base at J, with 6 bases between the two ends. Per the germline V gene, CDR1 is LGHNA and CDR2 is YNFKEQ.

The V call is TRBV6-1, the J call TRBJ2-3, with TRBD2 matching 11 bases. Looked up from germline, CDR1 is MNHNS and CDR2 is SASEGT. V lost 8 bases, J lost 5 bases, and 6 bases stayed unmatched. CDR3 length: 14 residues. Here the CDR3 reads CASHIAGGGDTQYF. CDR3 bases: TGTGCCAGCCACATAGCGGGGGGGGGAGATACGCAGTATTTT.

This chain links TRBV6-4 with TRBJ2-3, with D possibly being TRBD2 (5 bases). The J call is in doubt because the DNA end fits TRBJ2-7 better. The CDR3 runs 13 residues. The V gene's germline CDR1 is MRHNA and CDR2 SNTAGT. The CDR3 DNA follows: TGTGCCAGCGGGCTGCGGGCCAAAAATACGCAGTACTTC. This encodes CASGLRAKNTQYF.

This clonotype is labeled medium-sized. The CDR3 DNA reads TGTGCCAGCAGTTTTGGCCCCGGATCCTCCTATGGCTACACCTTC. This encodes CASSFGPGSSYGYTF. This chain joins TRBV6-5 and TRBJ1-2, with D hard to call. Looked up from germline, CDR1 is MNHEY and CDR2 is SVGAGI. The CDR3 contains 15 residues. V lost 4 bases, J lost 4 bases, and 16 bases lay in between.

This clonotype was found many times. The V and J genes are TRBV9 and TRBJ2-3, with 14 bases aligning to TRBD2. Germline CDR1 reads SGDLS; CDR2 reads YYNGEE. This CDR3 is 19 amino acids long. The J segment lost 0 bases and the V segment lost 4 bases, leaving 10 bases of the junction unmatched. CDR3 region: CASSSRTSGRPTSTDTQYF. As DNA, the CDR3 is TGTGCCAGCAGCTCCCGGACTAGCGGGAGGCCCACTAGCACAGATACGCAGTATTTT.

On this clonotype itself: A junction end diverges from the germline sequence, so it may reflect a read error. This chain joins TRBV6-1 and TRBJ2-4; maybe TRBD1 (6 bases). The germline V gene encodes CDR1 MNHNS and CDR2 SASEGT. The CDR3 runs 16 residues. The CDR3 region has the DNA TGTGCCAGCAGGCCCTGGGGGCGGCCCGGCAAAAACATGCAGTACTTC. Amino acids: CASRPWGRPGKNMQYF.

V is TRBV6-1 and J is TRBJ2-2; TRBD1 is a possible D gene (5 bases). The germline V gene has CDR1 MNHNS and CDR2 SASEGT. The ends were cut back, 9 bases at V and 3 bases at J, with 20 bases in the middle. The CDR3 sequence is 16 residues long. CDR3 protein: CASKKRTTVDTGELFF. The CDR3 nucleotides read TGTGCCAGTAAGAAAAGGACGACAGTCGACACCGGGGAGCTGTTTTTT.

This clonotype was observed many times. The chain combines TRBV6-1 with TRBJ2-5, with 10 bases aligning to TRBD2. V shed 5 bases, J shed 7 bases, and the junction held 10 bases outside the gene matches. The CDR3 has 15 amino acids. CDR1 and CDR2 from the germline V gene are MNHNS and SASEGT. The CDR3 DNA follows: TGTGCCAGCAGTAAACCGGGACTAGCGATTGGGACCCAGTACTTC. Encoded protein: CASSKPGLAIGTQYF.

The V call is TRBV3-1, the J call TRBJ1-2, with no clear D. V gave up 3 bases and J gave up 3 bases, with 5 bases separating them. The germline V gene encodes CDR1 LGHDT and CDR2 YNNKEL (reference sequence). The CDR3 loop spans 12 amino acids. CDR3 sequence reads: CASSQPDYGYTF. As DNA, the CDR3 is TGTGCCAGCAGCCAGCCAGACTATGGCTACACCTTC.

As to this clonotype: The limits of the CDR3 on the DNA are not certain, so only TCRdb's listed CDR3 is given. This chain uses TRBV7-6 with TRBJ2-4; no check of the table's D call, TRBD2, against the DNA was made. The germline gives CDR1 SGHVS, CDR2 FNYEAQ. The CDR3 region is 17 residues in length, termini included. The CDR3 sequence: CASSLAVAVGSGDMQYF.

This clonotype was counted a few times. J is TRBJ2-7 and V is TRBV9, with D possibly TRBD2 on 6 matching bases. Trimming shortened V by 0 bases and J by 3 bases, and 16 bases separated the two germline ends. There are 16 residues in the CDR3. Germline V gene sequence: CDR1 SGDLS, CDR2 YYNGEE. The CDR3 nucleotides read TGTGCCAGCAGCGTAGCTGGGGGGAAAGGGGTCTACGAGCAGTACTTC. This gives the protein CASSVAGGKGVYEQYF.

This clonotype was detected a few times. This chain uses TRBV3-1 with TRBJ2-3; 9 positions match TRBD1. Germline trimming cut 5 bases from V and 4 bases from J; bases unmatched to any gene: 10. The CDR3 is 16 amino acids. Germline assignment: CDR1 LGHDT and CDR2 YNNKEL (reference sequence). CDR3 in DNA: TGTGCCAGCAGCGCCCGAAGGACAGGGGACGCAGATACGCAGTATTTT. Protein: CASSARRTGDADTQYF.

The chain employs TRBV11-3 and TRBJ2-1, with 7 bases identical to TRBD2. The tail of the sequence fits TRBJ2-7 better, so the J call may be wrong. The CDR3 covers 15 residues. Germline V gene data show CDR1 as SGHNT and CDR2 as YENEEA. CDR3 residues: CASSQGRGDFYEQYF. In DNA form, the CDR3 reads TGTGCCAGCAGCCAAGGTCGGGGGGACTTCTACGAGCAGTACTTC.

The chain couples TRBV10-1 to TRBJ2-1; tentatively, D is TRBD2 (5 bases). The germline CDR1 and CDR2 sequences are WNHNN and SYGVQD (reference sequence). Trimming cost V 4 bases and J 0 bases, with 7 bases left between them. The CDR3 totals 14 residues. CDR3 amino acids: CASSGGSSYNEQFF. CDR3 in DNA: TGCGCCAGCAGTGGAGGGAGCTCCTACAATGAGCAGTTCTTC.